The 24 T cell receptor beta chains listed next were all sequenced from one sample in a study of OX40 agonist ivuxolimab in advanced cancers. Repertoires were generated with immunoSEQ multiplex PCR, while TCRdb's copy carries only in-frame clones and drops some. The profile shows tens of thousands of clones, about nine tenths of them singletons. The sample in question was CD4+ or CD8+ T cells sorted from blood, obtained in a trial of the OX40 agonist ivuxolimab. Receptors were obtained from an adult with an advanced solid tumor such as melanoma, head and neck, liver or kidney cancer.

The chain combines TRBV5-1 with TRBJ1-6; D remains ambiguous. The CDR3 is 15 residues long. The germline V and J ends were trimmed by 2 bases and 8 bases, with 14 bases remaining between them. Per germline, CDR1 SGHRS and CDR2 YFSETQ. The CDR3 bases are TGCGCCAGCAGCTTAGCCCCGGTCGGGTATTCACCCCTCCACTTT. The encoded protein is CASSLAPVGYSPLHF.

A remark on this clone: A junction boundary mismatches the germline segment, possibly from a read error. The chain couples TRBV7-9 to TRBJ2-1, with no clear D. This CDR3 is 12 amino acids long. Germline CDR1 and CDR2: SEHNR and FQNEAQ (reference sequence). The CDR3 DNA sequence: TGTGCCAGCAGCTTAGAAAGGTTTGGCTGGGTCTTC. Protein sequence: CASSLERFGWVF.

This clone is medium-sized in the sample. This chain connects TRBV19 to TRBJ2-2; D possibly corresponds to TRBD2 (5 bases). The CDR3 consists of 15 residues. Germline V lookup: CDR1 LNHDA, CDR2 SQIVND (reference sequence). The V gene lost 5 bases and the J gene lost 2 bases, with 12 bases spanning the gap. CDR3 in amino acids: CASSADFFNTGELFF. In nucleotides, the CDR3 is TGTGCCAGTAGTGCGGACTTTTTTAACACCGGGGAGCTGTTTTTT.

The V gene is TRBV7-3, the J gene TRBJ2-3; D gene unclear. The V end was cut by 1 base, the J end by 0 bases, with 5 bases between. The CDR3 has 14 amino acids. Germline-derived CDR1 and CDR2 are SGHTA and FQGTGA. CDR3: CASSLMTSTDTQYF. The DNA of the CDR3 is TGTGCCAGCAGCTTAATGACTAGCACAGATACGCAGTATTTT.

A word on this clone: The sample holds other DNA sequences that translate to the same CDR3. This chain's CDR3 is CASSSQKQGPQETQYF. As DNA, the CDR3 is TGTGCCAGCAGTTCCCAGAAACAGGGGCCCCAAGAGACCCAGTACTTC. The rearrangement joins TRBV27 to TRBJ2-5, with TRBD1 matching 7 bases. Germline V gene data show CDR1 as MNHEY and CDR2 as SMNVEV (reference sequence). This CDR3 has 16 amino acids. V lost 4 bases, J lost 1 base, and 9 bases stayed unmatched.

This clone was counted between two and nine times. The rearrangement joins TRBV5-4 to TRBJ1-5; D is perhaps TRBD1 (5 bases). Germline V gives CDR1 SGHNT, CDR2 YYREEE (reference sequence). This CDR3 contains 13 residues. Trimming left V 3 bases short and J 4 bases short, with 8 bases between. Here the CDR3 DNA reads TGTGCCAGCAGCTGGGACCAGAATCAGCCCCAGCATTTT. Its translation is CASSWDQNQPQHF.

This chain links TRBV4-1 with TRBJ2-7; D possibly corresponds to TRBD2 (5 bases). This CDR3 region has 16 residues. Germline V CDR1 and CDR2: MGHRA, YSYEKL. V gave up 0 bases and J gave up 3 bases, with 15 bases separating them. The CDR3 coding sequence is TGCGCCAGCAGCCAAGATCGCCGAGGGCTTAACTACGAGCAGTACTTC. It translates to CASSQDRRGLNYEQYF.

The rearrangement joins TRBV6-5 to TRBJ1-1; possible D gene TRBD1, 5 bases. The CDR3 has 15 residues. CDR1 is MNHEY, CDR2 SVGAGI, per germline. V lost 7 bases and J 1 base, leaving 16 bases between the germline ends. The CDR3 DNA reads as TGTGCCAGCACCAAATCTAGGGGCTGGAACACTGAAGCTTTCTTT. Translated: CASTKSRGWNTEAFF.

The V and J genes are TRBV6-5 and TRBJ2-7, with 8 bases that match TRBD2. The trim removed 6 bases at V and 0 bases at J, leaving 4 bases unmatched. This CDR3 spans 14 amino acids. Germline V lookup: CDR1 MNHEY, CDR2 SVGAGI. CDR3 amino acids: CASRSGGSSYEQYF. The CDR3 DNA reads as TGTGCCAGCAGGAGCGGGGGTAGCTCCTACGAGCAGTACTTC.

V usage is TRBV19 and J usage is TRBJ1-3; possibly TRBD1 for D (6 bases). The CDR3 is made up of 19 amino acids. Germline V gene data show CDR1 as LNHDA and CDR2 as SQIVND (reference sequence). V shed 5 bases and J shed 0 bases, with 23 bases lying between them. This chain's CDR3 is CASSQLHTTGLSSGNTIYF. In DNA, the CDR3 is TGTGCCAGTAGTCAACTACACACGACAGGACTCTCCTCTGGAAACACCATATATTTT.

The chain recombines TRBV6-5 with TRBJ1-2, with TRBD1 as a possible D gene (6 bases). Germline CDR1 and CDR2: MNHEY and SVGAGI. CDR3 length: 14 amino acids. V lost 9 bases, J lost 2 bases, and 16 bases lay in between. The DNA of the CDR3 is TGTGCCAGTTTGTCGACAGGCGCCAACTATGGCTACACCTTC. Translated: CASLSTGANYGYTF.

V usage is TRBV6-1 and J usage is TRBJ1-2; TRBD1 matches at 7 bases. This CDR3 is 15 amino acids long. J gave up 0 bases and V 3 bases, and 4 bases lay outside the gene matches. CDR1 MNHNS and CDR2 SASEGT come from the germline V gene. The CDR3 protein is CASSDLGTANYGYTF. CDR3 nucleotides: TGTGCCAGCAGTGACCTGGGGACAGCTAACTATGGCTACACCTTC.

In this sample, this clone turned up once. The DNA of the CDR3 is TGTGCCAGTTCGCGGTCCGCGAACACCGGGGAGCTGTTTTTT. Its translation is CASSRSANTGELFF. The rearrangement uses TRBV6-6 and TRBJ2-2, with D hard to call. This CDR3 spans 14 amino acids. The germline V gene encodes CDR1 MNHNY and CDR2 SVGAGI (reference sequence). Trimming left V 9 bases short and J 0 bases short, with 11 bases between.

This clone was counted between two and nine times. This chain uses TRBV28 with TRBJ1-5; D is possibly TRBD1 (5 bases). Germline loops: CDR1 MDHEN, CDR2 SYDVKM. The V gene lost 5 bases and the J gene lost 7 bases, with 24 bases spanning the gap. The CDR3 runs 17 residues. The CDR3 reads CASSTHRWDGGLQPQHF. CDR3 bases: TGTGCCAGCAGTACCCACCGTTGGGACGGTGGGCTCCAGCCCCAGCATTTT.

In DNA, the CDR3 is TGCGCCAGCAGCCCGACAGGGGGGGCTAACTATGGCTACACCTTC. Translating gives CASSPTGGANYGYTF. The chain couples TRBV4-1 to TRBJ1-2; 9 nucleotides match TRBD1. The J segment lost 0 bases and the V segment lost 4 bases, leaving 3 bases of the junction unmatched. This CDR3 is 15 amino acids long. The V gene's germline CDR1 is MGHRA and CDR2 YSYEKL.

The chain uses TRBV6-5 and TRBJ2-7, with D perhaps TRBD1 (6 bases). In germline, CDR1 is MNHEY, CDR2 SVGAGI. Trimming left V 6 bases short and J 4 bases short, with 10 bases between. The CDR3 has 12 amino acids. CDR3 protein: CASSSGQYEQYF. The CDR3 DNA reads as TGTGCCAGCAGCTCGGGACAATACGAGCAGTACTTC.

The chain uses TRBV5-4 and TRBJ1-1; no clear D. Germline CDR1 and CDR2: SGHNT and YYREEE (reference sequence). The CDR3 spans 16 residues. V was pared by 4 bases and J by 6 bases, with 22 bases between. The CDR3 region has the DNA TGTGCCAGCAGCCAAGATGAGCGAGGAGTTTCGGCTGAAGCTTTCTTT. Translated: CASSQDERGVSAEAFF.

This chain links TRBV7-9 with TRBJ1-1; D gene unclear. Germline values: CDR1 SEHNR, CDR2 FQNEAQ (reference sequence). The CDR3 loop spans 14 amino acids. Trimming cost V 1 base and J 1 base, with 7 bases left between them. CDR3 residues: CASSLGAQNTEAFF. CDR3 sequence (DNA): TGTGCCAGCAGCTTAGGGGCACAGAACACTGAAGCTTTCTTT.

On this clone: At the DNA level, this CDR3 is encoded by other sequences in the same sample as well. The rearrangement joins TRBV6-6 to TRBJ2-7; 7 bases map to TRBD1. Germline trimming cut 4 bases from V and 0 bases from J; bases unmatched to any gene: 6. The CDR3 has 15 residues. From germline, CDR1 is MNHNY and CDR2 SVGAGI (reference sequence). The chain's CDR3 is CASSSPGQSSYEQYF. The CDR3 bases are TGTGCCAGCAGTTCTCCGGGACAGAGCTCCTACGAGCAGTACTTC.

The chain employs TRBV6-5 and TRBJ1-2; no firm D call. The ends were cut back, 0 bases at V and 8 bases at J, with 13 bases in the middle. The CDR3 is 14 residues long. Germline V gives CDR1 MNHEY, CDR2 SVGAGI. The CDR3 DNA follows: TGTGCCAGCAGTTACTCTGGCATAGGCAGGGGCTACACCTTC. Its translation is CASSYSGIGRGYTF.

The genes are TRBV2 and TRBJ2-1, with 14 nucleotides matching TRBD2. J gave up 0 bases and V 5 bases, and 12 bases lay outside the gene matches. Germline V gene data show CDR1 as SNHLY and CDR2 as FYNNEI. The CDR3 has 20 amino acids. This CDR3 reads CASSSRGLAGARGSYNEQFF. The CDR3 bases are TGTGCCAGCAGTTCGAGGGGACTAGCGGGAGCTCGGGGCTCCTACAATGAGCAGTTCTTC.

The gene calls are TRBV7-9 and TRBJ2-2; maybe TRBD2 (6 bases). The germline V gene encodes CDR1 SEHNR and CDR2 FQNEAQ (reference sequence). This CDR3 has 19 amino acids. V was shortened by 0 bases and J by 7 bases, with 24 bases between the two germline ends. The DNA of the CDR3 is TGTGCCAGCAGCTTAGCTCGAGCACTGGGGACTTTAATCGGCGGGGAGCTGTTTTTT. Translated, it gives CASSLARALGTLIGGELFF. Together with reference TRBV7-9 and TRBJ2-2, the CDR3 gives the full variable domain: DTGVSQNPRHKITKRGQNVTFRCDPISEHNRLYWYRQTLGQGPEFLTYFQNEAQLEKSRLLSDRFSAERPKGSFSTLEIQRTEQGDSAMYLCASSLARALGTLIGGELFFGEGSRLTVL.

The chain is built from TRBV12-5 and TRBJ2-3; no clear D. Germline-derived CDR1 and CDR2 are LGHNT and FRNRAP. V was cut by 7 bases and J by 3 bases, with 11 bases left in between. This CDR3 has 13 residues. DNA of the CDR3: TGTGCTAGTGCCCGGACGAAGACAGATACGCAGTATTTT. Its translation: CASARTKTDTQYF.

V usage is TRBV7-3 and J usage is TRBJ2-1; D is undetermined. The CDR3 is 16 amino acids. V lost 3 bases, J lost 5 bases, and 17 bases lay in between. Germline values: CDR1 SGHTA, CDR2 FQGTGA. The CDR3 coding sequence is TGTGCCAGCAGCTTTCAGCCTGGGTCGCCCGACAATGAGCAGTTCTTC. Protein product: CASSFQPGSPDNEQFF.